Following are 21 T cell receptor beta chains from one sample sequenced in a study of shared clonotypes between healthy human individuals. In the naive CD8 group, cells lacked CD45RO and were positively selected for CCR7, so terminally differentiated effector memory CD45RA+ cells were left out. Libraries were prepared by immunoSEQ multiplex PCR; TCRdb keeps only in-frame clonotypes and omits some of them. The repertoire holds millions of clones, with around 96% as singletons. Sequencing was carried out using naive CD8+ T cells sorted from blood. Source of these receptors: a man aged 18 to 29 in good health.

V usage is TRBV5-4 and J usage is TRBJ2-1; 8 bases line up with TRBD2. The junction had 5 bases not matched to a gene; V was cut back by 0 bases and J by 6 bases. Per the germline V gene, CDR1 is SGHNT and CDR2 is YYREEE (reference sequence). CDR3 length equals 15 residues. The CDR3, as DNA: TGTGCCAGCAGCTTGGAGCGGGGGCGCTCCAATGAGCAGTTCTTC. Translating it yields CASSLERGRSNEQFF. The complete variable domain, with remaining parts taken from reference TRBV5-4 and TRBJ2-1, reads ETGVTQSPTHLIKTRGQQVTLRCSSQSGHNTVSWYQQALGQGPQFIFQYYREEENGRGNFPPRFSGLQFPNYSSELNVNALELDDSALYLCASSLERGRSNEQFFGPGTRLTVL.

The J gene is TRBJ2-1, the V gene TRBV4-3; 14 bases match TRBD2. J lost 8 bases, V lost 0 bases, and 3 bases had no gene match. The germline gives CDR1 LGHNA, CDR2 YSLEER. CDR3 length: 16 residues. Here the CDR3 DNA reads TGCGCCAGCAGCCAAGAGACTAGCGGGAGGGGGGATGAGCAGTTCTTC. Its translation is CASSQETSGRGDEQFF.

The chain has TRBV13 and TRBJ2-5; maybe TRBD1 (6 bases). This CDR3 has 13 amino acids. V shed 5 bases and J shed 0 bases, with 7 bases lying between them. Germline loops: CDR1 PRHDT, CDR2 FYEKMQ (reference sequence). The CDR3 DNA sequence: TGTGCCAGCAGCGGGGACAACCAAGAGACCCAGTACTTC. This codes for CASSGDNQETQYF.

This chain connects TRBV27 to TRBJ1-6; 9 positions match TRBD1. The CDR3 contains 14 residues. Looked up from germline, CDR1 is MNHEY and CDR2 is SMNVEV (reference sequence). V trimming: 4 bases; J trimming: 10 bases; junction bases outside the gene matches: 5. The CDR3 DNA is TGTGCCAGCAGTTCCGGACAGGGGCCCTCACCCCTCCACTTT. It specifies CASSSGQGPSPLHF.

The gene calls are TRBV6-5 and TRBJ1-2; tentative D call: TRBD1 (5 bases). The CDR3 is 14 residues long. The V gene's germline CDR1 is MNHEY and CDR2 SVGAGI. Trimming left V 2 bases short and J 6 bases short, with 13 bases between. CDR3 protein: CASSYRRGADGYTF. CDR3 coding DNA: TGTGCCAGCAGTTACAGGAGGGGCGCGGATGGCTACACCTTC.

The chain is built from TRBV25-1 and TRBJ2-7, with unresolved D. V was cut by 5 bases and J by 3 bases, with 8 bases left in between. This CDR3 has 12 amino acids. In germline, CDR1 is MGHDK, CDR2 SYGVNS. This chain's CDR3 is CASSLSGYEQYF. The CDR3 DNA reads as TGTGCCAGCAGTCTATCCGGCTACGAGCAGTACTTC.

J is TRBJ2-3 and V is TRBV7-9; weak D call: TRBD2 (6 bases). Deletions cut 4 bases from V and 2 bases from J, with 16 bases between. The CDR3 has 16 amino acids. CDR1 SEHNR and CDR2 FQNEAQ come from the germline V gene (reference sequence). CDR3 protein: CASSSVRDLLTDTQYF. The CDR3 nucleotides are TGTGCCAGCAGCTCCGTCCGGGACTTACTCACAGATACGCAGTATTTT.

The chain carries TRBV10-3 and TRBJ2-3, with D unresolved. CDR3 size: 15 residues. Germline values: CDR1 ENHRY, CDR2 SYGVKD. V gave up 4 bases and J gave up 0 bases, with 11 bases separating them. The CDR3 reads CAISGKGTSTDTQYF. The CDR3, as DNA: TGTGCCATCAGTGGGAAGGGAACTAGCACAGATACGCAGTATTTT.

Remarks on this clone: Other nucleotide sequences in the sample specify the same CDR3. This chain joins TRBV7-9 and TRBJ1-2, with D maybe TRBD1 (6 bases). The CDR3 is 14 amino acids. Trimming took off 3 bases at V and 0 bases at J, with 8 bases between the two ends. Germline V gene lookup returns CDR1 SEHNR and CDR2 FQNEAQ (reference sequence). The CDR3 spells CASSLGASNYGYTF. CDR3 nucleotide sequence: TGTGCCAGCAGCTTGGGGGCCTCTAACTATGGCTACACCTTC.

The rearrangement joins TRBV7-9 to TRBJ1-5; TRBD1 matches 7 bases. Germline lookup yields CDR1 SEHNR and CDR2 FQNEAQ (reference sequence). CDR3 length equals 15 residues. Trimming cost V 1 base and J 5 bases; bases outside gene matches: 5. The CDR3 DNA is TGTGCCAGCAGCTTAGTAGGGGGCTCGGATCAGCCCCAGCATTTT. It yields the protein CASSLVGGSDQPQHF.

The count of this clone is one. The chain links TRBV7-2 to TRBJ1-4; 10 bases match TRBD1. Germline CDR1 and CDR2: SGHTA and FQGNSA. V shed 1 base, J shed 7 bases, and the junction held 3 bases outside the gene matches. The CDR3 extends over 15 amino acids. The CDR3 nucleotides read TGTGCCAGCAGCTTAGTGCGGACAGGGGGTGAAAAACTGTTTTTT. This codes for CASSLVRTGGEKLFF.

The J gene is TRBJ1-2, the V gene TRBV10-3, with D perhaps matching TRBD1 (5 bases). The CDR3 is 17 amino acids. CDR1 and CDR2 (germline): ENHRY, SYGVKD. The germline V and J ends were trimmed by 6 bases and 0 bases, with 20 bases remaining between them. Here the CDR3 reads CAIRPQPDSPANYGYTF. The CDR3 DNA is TGTGCCATCAGGCCTCAACCCGACAGCCCGGCTAACTATGGCTACACCTTC.

As to this clone: Other DNA sequences of this sample code for an identical CDR3. The chain combines TRBV6-5 with TRBJ2-6; no reliable D call. Germline lookup yields CDR1 MNHEY and CDR2 SVGAGI. V lost 6 bases and J lost 1, with 4 bases in between. The CDR3 is 13 amino acids. CDR3 residues: CASSLSGANVLTF. The CDR3 DNA follows: TGTGCCAGCAGCTTGTCTGGGGCCAACGTCCTGACTTTC.

Only one count was recorded for this clone. The chain employs TRBV5-8 and TRBJ1-3; D remains ambiguous. This CDR3 has 12 residues. Germline lookup yields CDR1 SGHTS and CDR2 YDEGEE. The V end was cut by 6 bases, the J end by 2 bases, with 6 bases between. The CDR3 region has the DNA TGTGCCAGCACCAGGACTGGAAACACCATATATTTT. Translating gives CASTRTGNTIYF.

CDR3 nucleotide sequence: TGTGCCAGCAGTTTTTCTAGCGGGGCCCTCTTGGAGCAGTACTTC. Amino acids: CASSFSSGALLEQYF. The chain joins TRBV27 to TRBJ2-7; the match to TRBD2 covers 9 bases. Germline V gives CDR1 MNHEY, CDR2 SMNVEV (reference sequence). Trimming cost V 3 bases and J 7 bases; bases outside gene matches: 10. The CDR3 totals 15 residues.

The CDR3 spells CASSPGSYNSPLHF. The CDR3 DNA reads as TGTGCCAGCAGCCCGGGGTCTTATAATTCACCCCTCCACTTT. The rearrangement links TRBV5-5 to TRBJ1-6; unclear D gene. The CDR3 length is 14 residues. The V and J ends lost 4 bases and 4 bases respectively, with 9 bases between them. Germline V gives CDR1 SGHKS, CDR2 YYEKEE (reference sequence).

J is TRBJ2-7 and V is TRBV4-1; D may match TRBD1 or TRBD2 (5 bases each). Trimming left V 2 bases short and J 5 bases short, with 16 bases between. The CDR3 is made up of 15 amino acids. Germline CDR1 MGHRA, CDR2 YSYEKL. The CDR3 bases are TGCGCCAGCAGCCAACGTCCGGCAGGGAGAGACGAGCAGTACTTC. Residues: CASSQRPAGRDEQYF.

The rearrangement uses TRBV29-1 and TRBJ2-5, with a possible D match to TRBD2 (5 bases). Germline loops: CDR1 SQVTM, CDR2 ANQGSEA. This CDR3 spans 16 amino acids. Trimming took 3 bases from V and 1 from J, leaving 18 bases between them. The CDR3 loop is CSVEDSQVPVQETQYF. DNA of the CDR3: TGCAGCGTTGAGGACTCACAAGTGCCCGTCCAAGAGACCCAGTACTTC.

The chain uses TRBV27 and TRBJ2-7, with 9 bases fitting TRBD1. V shed 4 bases, J shed 3 bases, and the junction held 4 bases outside the gene matches. This CDR3 has 14 residues. Germline V CDR1 and CDR2: MNHEY, SMNVEV (reference sequence). CDR3 amino acids: CASSSGDRVYEQYF. The CDR3 region has the DNA TGTGCCAGCAGTTCCGGGGACAGGGTCTACGAGCAGTACTTC.

The CDR3 DNA sequence: TGTGCCAGTAGTATGGGACTGATCTACGAGCAGTACTTC. Translated, it gives CASSMGLIYEQYF. V and J are TRBV19 and TRBJ2-7, with TRBD2 as a possible D gene (6 bases). CDR1 and CDR2 (germline): LNHDA, SQIVND (reference sequence). The V end was cut by 3 bases, the J end by 3 bases, with 9 bases between. The CDR3 loop spans 13 amino acids.

The chain links TRBV9 to TRBJ2-7; 11 bases agree with TRBD2. This CDR3 region has 16 residues. From germline, CDR1 is SGDLS and CDR2 YYNGEE. V trimming: 2 bases; J trimming: 3 bases; junction bases outside the gene matches: 7. The CDR3 nucleotides are TGTGCCAGCAGCGTTGAAACCGGGACTAGCGGCTACGAGCAGTACTTC. Protein: CASSVETGTSGYEQYF.